Included here is one T cell receptor (beta chain) sequence, with context. The data were obtained in a study of T cell responses to AZD1222 COVID-19 vaccine. Trimming took 6 bases from V and 11 from J, leaving 10 bases between them. The V gene's germline CDR1 is SGDLS and CDR2 YYNGEE. This CDR3 has 10 residues. Profiling relied on immunoSEQ multiplex PCR, and the TCRdb table lists in-frame clones only, not all of them. In the table there are 120,000 or so clones, more than 85% of which are singletons. Sequencing was performed on peripheral blood, taken on day 0 of AZD1222 vaccination. The chain carries TRBV9 and TRBJ2-3; the D is unclear. This TCR was sampled from an adult in good health. CDR3 nucleotide sequence: TGTGCCAGCATGGGCACCCGGCAGTATTTT. Residues: CASMGTRQYF.